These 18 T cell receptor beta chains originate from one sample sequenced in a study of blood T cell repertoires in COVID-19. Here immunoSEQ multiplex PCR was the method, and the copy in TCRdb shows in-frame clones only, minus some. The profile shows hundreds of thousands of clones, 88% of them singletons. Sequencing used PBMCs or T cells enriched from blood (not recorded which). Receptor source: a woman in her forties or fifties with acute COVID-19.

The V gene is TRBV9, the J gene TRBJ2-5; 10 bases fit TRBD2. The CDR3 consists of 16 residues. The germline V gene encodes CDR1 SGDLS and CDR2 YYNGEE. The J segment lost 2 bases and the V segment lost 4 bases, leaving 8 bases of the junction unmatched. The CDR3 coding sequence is TGTGCCAGCAGCCCCTCCGGACTAGCGGAACAAGAGACCCAGTACTTC. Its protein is CASSPSGLAEQETQYF.

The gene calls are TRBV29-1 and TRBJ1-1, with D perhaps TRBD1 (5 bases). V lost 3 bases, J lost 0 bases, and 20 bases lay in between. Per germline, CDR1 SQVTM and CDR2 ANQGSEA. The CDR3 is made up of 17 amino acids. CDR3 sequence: CSVERGVGFTLNTEAFF. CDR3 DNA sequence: TGCAGCGTTGAGCGGGGGGTGGGCTTTACCTTGAACACTGAAGCTTTCTTT.

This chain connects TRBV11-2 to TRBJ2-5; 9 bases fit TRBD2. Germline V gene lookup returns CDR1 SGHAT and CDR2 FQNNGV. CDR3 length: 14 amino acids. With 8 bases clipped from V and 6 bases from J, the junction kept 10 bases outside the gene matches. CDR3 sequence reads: CASAFSSGSKTQYF. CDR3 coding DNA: TGTGCCAGCGCCTTCAGTAGCGGGAGCAAGACCCAGTACTTC. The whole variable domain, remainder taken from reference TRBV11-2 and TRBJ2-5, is EAGVAQSPRYKIIEKRQSVAFWCNPISGHATLYWYQQILGQGPKLLIQFQNNGVVDDSQLPKDRFSAERLKGVDSTLKIQPAKLEDSAVYLCASAFSSGSKTQYFGPGTRLLVL.

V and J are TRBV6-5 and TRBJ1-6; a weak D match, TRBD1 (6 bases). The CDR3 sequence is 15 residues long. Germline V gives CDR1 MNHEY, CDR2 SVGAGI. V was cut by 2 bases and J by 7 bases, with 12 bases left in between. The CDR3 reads CASSYQGIRNSPLHF. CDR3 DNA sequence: TGTGCCAGCAGTTACCAGGGGATAAGAAATTCACCCCTCCACTTT.

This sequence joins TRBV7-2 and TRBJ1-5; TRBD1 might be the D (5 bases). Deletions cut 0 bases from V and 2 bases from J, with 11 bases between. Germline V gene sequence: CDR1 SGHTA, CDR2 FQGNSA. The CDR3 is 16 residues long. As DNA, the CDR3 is TGTGCCAGCAGCTTAGCCGGGAGAGGGGGCAATCAGCCCCAGCATTTT. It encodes CASSLAGRGGNQPQHF. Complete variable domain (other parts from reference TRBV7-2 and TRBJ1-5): GAGVSQSPSNKVTEKGKDVELRCDPISGHTALYWYRQSLGQGLEFLIYFQGNSAPDKSGLPSDRFSAERTGGSVSTLTIQRTQQEDSAVYLCASSLAGRGGNQPQHFGDGTRLSIL.

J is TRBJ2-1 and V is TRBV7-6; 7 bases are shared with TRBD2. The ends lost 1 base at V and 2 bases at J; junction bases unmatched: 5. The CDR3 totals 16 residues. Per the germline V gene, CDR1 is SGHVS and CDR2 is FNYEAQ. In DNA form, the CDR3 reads TGTGCCAGCAGCTTAGTGGCGGGAGAGACCTACAATGAGCAGTTCTTC. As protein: CASSLVAGETYNEQFF.

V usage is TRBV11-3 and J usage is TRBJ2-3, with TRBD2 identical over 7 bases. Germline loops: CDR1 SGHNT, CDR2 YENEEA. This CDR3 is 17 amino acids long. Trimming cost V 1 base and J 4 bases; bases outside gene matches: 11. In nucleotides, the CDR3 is TGTGCCAGCAGCTTAGGGGAGGGTTGGGATCCCCCAGATACGCAGTATTTT. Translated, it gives CASSLGEGWDPPDTQYF.

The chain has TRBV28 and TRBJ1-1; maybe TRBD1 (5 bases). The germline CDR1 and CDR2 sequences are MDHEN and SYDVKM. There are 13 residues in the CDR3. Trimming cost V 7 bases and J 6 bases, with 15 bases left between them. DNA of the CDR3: TGTGCCAGCACCTTAAGGGGCAGGGCTGAAGCTTTCTTT. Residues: CASTLRGRAEAFF.

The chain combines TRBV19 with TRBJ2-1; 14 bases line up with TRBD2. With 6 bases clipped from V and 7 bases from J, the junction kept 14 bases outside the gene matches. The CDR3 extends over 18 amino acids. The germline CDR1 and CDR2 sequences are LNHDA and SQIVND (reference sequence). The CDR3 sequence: CASRSRRGLAGVNNEQFF. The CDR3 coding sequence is TGTGCCAGTAGATCGCGGCGGGGACTAGCGGGAGTCAATAATGAGCAGTTCTTC.

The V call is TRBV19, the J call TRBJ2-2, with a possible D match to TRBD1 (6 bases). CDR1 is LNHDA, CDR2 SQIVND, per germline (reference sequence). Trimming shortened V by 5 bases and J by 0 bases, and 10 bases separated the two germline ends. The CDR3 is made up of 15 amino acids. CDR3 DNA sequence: TGTGCCAGTAGTCCATGGACAGCGAACACCGGGGAGCTGTTTTTT. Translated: CASSPWTANTGELFF.

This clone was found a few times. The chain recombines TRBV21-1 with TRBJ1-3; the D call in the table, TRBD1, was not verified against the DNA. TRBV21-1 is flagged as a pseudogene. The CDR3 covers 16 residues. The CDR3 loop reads CASSAAGQGAGNTIYF. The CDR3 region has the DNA TGTGCCAGCAGCGCCGCCGGACAGGGGGCGGGAAACACCATATATTTT.

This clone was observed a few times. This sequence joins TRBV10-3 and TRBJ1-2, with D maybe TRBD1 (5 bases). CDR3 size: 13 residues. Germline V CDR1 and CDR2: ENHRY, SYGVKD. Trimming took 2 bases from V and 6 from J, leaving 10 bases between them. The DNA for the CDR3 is TGTGCCATCAGTGAGGCAGGGTTACATGGCTACACCTTC. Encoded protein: CAISEAGLHGYTF.

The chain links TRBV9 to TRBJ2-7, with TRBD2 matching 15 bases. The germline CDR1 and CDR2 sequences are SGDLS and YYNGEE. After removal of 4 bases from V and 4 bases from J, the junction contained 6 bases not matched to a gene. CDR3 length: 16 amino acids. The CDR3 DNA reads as TGTGCCAGCAGCTTAGGACTAGCGGGAGGGCGGTACGAGCAGTACTTC. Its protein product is CASSLGLAGGRYEQYF.

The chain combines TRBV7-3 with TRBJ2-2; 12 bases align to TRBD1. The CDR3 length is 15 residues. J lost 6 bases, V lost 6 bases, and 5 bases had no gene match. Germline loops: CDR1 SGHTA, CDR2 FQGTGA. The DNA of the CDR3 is TGTGCCAGCAGTTCGGGACAGGGGGCAGCCGGGGAGCTGTTTTTT. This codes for CASSSGQGAAGELFF.

The CDR3 region is CASSPETGNEQFF. Here the CDR3 DNA reads TGTGCCAGCAGCCCTGAGACTGGGAATGAGCAGTTCTTC. The chain couples TRBV3-1 (or the pseudogene TRBV3-2) to TRBJ2-1; no firm D call. The ends were cut back, 4 bases at V and 7 bases at J, with 11 bases in the middle. Germline lookup yields CDR1 LGHDT and CDR2 YNNKEL (reference sequence). The CDR3 loop spans 13 amino acids.

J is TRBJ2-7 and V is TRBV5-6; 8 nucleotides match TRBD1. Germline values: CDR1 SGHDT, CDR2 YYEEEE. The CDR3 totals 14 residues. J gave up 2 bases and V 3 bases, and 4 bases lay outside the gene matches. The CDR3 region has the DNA TGTGCCAGCAGCTCCGGACAGGGCGCCTACGAGCAGTACTTC. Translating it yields CASSSGQGAYEQYF.

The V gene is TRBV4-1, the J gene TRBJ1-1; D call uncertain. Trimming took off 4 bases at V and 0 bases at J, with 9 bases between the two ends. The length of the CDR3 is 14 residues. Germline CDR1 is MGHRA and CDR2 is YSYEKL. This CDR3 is CASSPGRMNTEAFF. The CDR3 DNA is TGCGCCAGCAGCCCAGGAAGGATGAACACTGAAGCTTTCTTT.

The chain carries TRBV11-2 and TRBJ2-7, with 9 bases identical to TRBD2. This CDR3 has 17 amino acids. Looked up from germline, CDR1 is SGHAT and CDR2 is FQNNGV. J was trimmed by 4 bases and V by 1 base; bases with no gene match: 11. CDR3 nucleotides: TGTGCCAGCAGCTTAGGGGGTCTAGCGGGATCCAGGTACGAGCAGTACTTC. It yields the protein CASSLGGLAGSRYEQYF.